A single sample is the source of the 18 T cell receptor beta chains below, sequenced in a study of blood T cell repertoires in COVID-19. TCRdb's table, derived via immunoSEQ multiplex PCR, lists solely in-frame clones and lacks some. The table includes some 310,000 clones, about nine tenths detected once. Sample: PBMCs or T cells enriched from blood (not recorded which). These receptors all come from a woman in her 30s who had recovered from COVID-19.

This rearrangement joins TRBV11-3 to TRBJ2-5; possible D gene TRBD1, 7 bases. CDR3 length: 14 residues. V was shortened by 5 bases and J by 10 bases, with 20 bases between the two germline ends. Germline CDR1 SGHNT, CDR2 YENEEA. The CDR3 sequence: CASSLRQGEGGQYF. The CDR3 DNA reads as TGTGCCAGCAGCCTCCGACAGGGAGAGGGAGGCCAGTACTTC.

The CDR3 loop is CASSAQHAGGTGELFF. As DNA, the CDR3 is TGCGCCAGCAGTGCGCAGCACGCGGGCGGGACCGGGGAGCTGTTTTTT. This chain joins TRBV10-2 and TRBJ2-2, with D perhaps matching TRBD2 (5 bases). The V and J ends lost 4 bases and 5 bases respectively, with 17 bases between them. Germline CDR1 reads WSHSY; CDR2 reads SAAADI. This CDR3 has 16 residues.

This sequence joins TRBV5-1 and TRBJ2-1; TRBD2 matches 10 bases. V lost 3 bases and J lost 9; bases outside the gene matches: 3. Germline CDR1 SGHRS, CDR2 YFSETQ. CDR3 length: 13 residues. The DNA of the CDR3 is TGCGCCAGCAGCTCCAGCGGGGGGGTTGAGCAGTTCTTC. The encoded protein is CASSSSGGVEQFF.

The rearrangement links TRBV18 to TRBJ2-5; maybe TRBD1 (5 bases). This CDR3 is built from 14 residues. V lost 0 bases, J lost 5 bases, and 10 bases lay in between. Germline V CDR1 and CDR2: KGHSH, LQKENI. The CDR3 is CASSPPNGAETQYF. In DNA, the CDR3 is TGTGCCAGCTCACCACCAAATGGGGCCGAGACCCAGTACTTC.

This clone was seen only once. The chain couples TRBV6-5 to TRBJ2-7; weak D call: TRBD2 (5 bases). This CDR3 region has 13 residues. The ends were cut back, 5 bases at V and 6 bases at J, with 14 bases in the middle. Germline CDR1 and CDR2: MNHEY and SVGAGI. The CDR3, as DNA: TGTGCCAGCAGTCGTATGCCCGCGGGCGAGCAGTACTTC. Amino acids: CASSRMPAGEQYF.

The chain has TRBV27 and TRBJ2-1, with 9 bases matching TRBD1. V gave up 5 bases and J gave up 3 bases; unmatched junction bases: 5. Germline CDR1 is MNHEY and CDR2 is SMNVEV (reference sequence). CDR3 length equals 15 residues. DNA of the CDR3: TGTGCCAGCAGTAGGGACAGGGCTTTCTACAATGAGCAGTTCTTC. Protein product: CASSRDRAFYNEQFF.

The chain recombines TRBV11-1 with TRBJ2-3; a weak D match, TRBD1 (5 bases). The V end lost 4 bases, the J end lost 6 bases, and 5 bases lay between the germline ends. Germline lookup yields CDR1 SGHAT and CDR2 FQDESV (reference sequence). This CDR3 is 11 amino acids long. The CDR3 spells CASSSGDTQYF. The CDR3 nucleotides read TGTGCCAGCAGCTCAGGGGATACGCAGTATTTT.

The chain employs TRBV10-1 and TRBJ1-1; 7 bases map to TRBD1. Trimming at V came to 6 bases and at J to 8 bases, leaving 9 bases not matched to a gene. This CDR3 has 13 amino acids. Germline V CDR1 and CDR2: WNHNN, SYGVQD (reference sequence). CDR3 bases: TGCGCCAGCAGCTCAACCGGGACAGAAGAAGCTTTCTTT. As protein: CASSSTGTEEAFF.

The V and J genes are TRBV11-3 and TRBJ2-3; 9 bases agree with TRBD2. The CDR3 is made up of 15 amino acids. From germline, CDR1 is SGHNT and CDR2 YENEEA. V dropped 5 bases and J dropped 2; count of bases not matched to a gene: 5. CDR3 residues: CASSLSGGSTDTQYF. Written as DNA, the CDR3 is TGTGCCAGCAGCCTGAGCGGGGGGTCCACAGATACGCAGTATTTT.

The rearrangement joins TRBV7-9 to TRBJ1-3, with 9 bases identical to TRBD1. Germline CDR1 reads SEHNR; CDR2 reads FQNEAQ (reference sequence). The CDR3 runs to 16 residues. J gave up 8 bases and V 2 bases, and 10 bases lay outside the gene matches. CDR3 region: CASSLNRDRVTDTIYF. In nucleotides, the CDR3 is TGTGCCAGCAGCTTAAATCGGGACAGGGTTACGGACACCATATATTTT.

This chain connects TRBV4-1 to TRBJ2-1, with 9 nucleotides matching TRBD2. Trimming removed 4 bases from V and 2 bases from J; junction bases left unmatched: 12. This CDR3 region has 18 residues. From germline, CDR1 is MGHRA and CDR2 YSYEKL. The CDR3 here is CASSPGYSGSFAYNEQFF. CDR3 DNA sequence: TGCGCCAGCAGCCCAGGATATAGCGGGAGTTTCGCCTACAATGAGCAGTTCTTC.

The gene calls are TRBV10-3 and TRBJ2-7; 7 bases are a match to TRBD2. The CDR3 runs to 11 residues. J gave up 3 bases and V 9 bases, and 2 bases lay outside the gene matches. From germline, CDR1 is ENHRY and CDR2 SYGVKD. This chain's CDR3 is CAIRTSYEQYF. CDR3 nucleotides: TGTGCCATACGGACTAGCTACGAGCAGTACTTC.

J is TRBJ2-1 and V is TRBV10-1; 9 nucleotides agree with TRBD1. The CDR3 runs 14 residues. The ends lost 6 bases at V and 8 bases at J; junction bases unmatched: 8. Germline lookup yields CDR1 WNHNN and CDR2 SYGVQD (reference sequence). This CDR3 is CASSGQGFSDEQFF. CDR3 nucleotide sequence: TGCGCCAGCAGCGGACAGGGGTTCTCTGATGAGCAGTTCTTC.

This chain connects TRBV4-1 to TRBJ2-7; the D gene is possibly TRBD1 (6 bases). The germline V gene encodes CDR1 MGHRA and CDR2 YSYEKL. CDR3 length: 14 amino acids. The V end was cut by 3 bases, the J end by 0 bases, with 9 bases between. CDR3 amino acids: CASSQKDSSYEQYF. The CDR3 region has the DNA TGCGCCAGCAGCCAGAAGGACAGCTCCTACGAGCAGTACTTC.

V and J are TRBV27 and TRBJ2-2; TRBD2 aligns across 12 bases. The germline V gene has CDR1 MNHEY and CDR2 SMNVEV (reference sequence). The CDR3 runs 19 residues. Trimming took 10 bases from V and 1 from J; bases not matched to a gene: 16. Here the CDR3 DNA reads TGTGCCACTTCCGGCGAGAGACTAGCGGGAGACCTGAACACCGGGGAGCTGTTTTTT. It is translated as CATSGERLAGDLNTGELFF.

CDR3 amino acids: CASSIGTLSYEQYF. The CDR3 DNA reads TGTGCCAGTAGTATAGGCACTCTCTCCTACGAGCAGTACTTC. The chain joins TRBV19 to TRBJ2-7; D is undetermined. CDR1 and CDR2 (germline): LNHDA, SQIVND (reference sequence). The V and J ends lost 1 base and 0 bases respectively, with 7 bases between them. This CDR3 contains 14 residues.

The chain is built from TRBV28 and TRBJ2-7; 9 nucleotides align to TRBD2. Per the germline V gene, CDR1 is MDHEN and CDR2 is SYDVKM. Trimming cost V 3 bases and J 2 bases; bases outside gene matches: 2. This CDR3 has 14 residues. The chain's CDR3 is CASSFRLAAYEQYF. CDR3 coding DNA: TGTGCCAGCAGTTTTAGACTAGCGGCCTACGAGCAGTACTTC.

J is TRBJ1-1 and V is TRBV18; D remains ambiguous. V lost 3 bases and J lost 0, with 5 bases in between. The germline V gene encodes CDR1 KGHSH and CDR2 LQKENI. The CDR3 has 13 amino acids. The CDR3 protein is CASSPYLNTEAFF. In DNA, the CDR3 is TGTGCCAGCTCACCCTACCTGAACACTGAAGCTTTCTTT.